This T cell receptor (beta chain) was profiled in a study of blood T cell repertoires in COVID-19. About the study: The United States, Italy and Spain were the sources of the acute and convalescent COVID-19 samples. T cells, B-cell-depleted T cells, or PBMCs supplied cDNA or gDNA.

In the original processing: Researchers report that nucleated cell counts were estimated from reference gene primer amplification. The protocol was immunoSEQ multiplex PCR, while the TCRdb copy is restricted to in-frame clones and leaves out a portion. Clonal size and the V and J genes are those of that table, whereas D and trimming came from the DNA. The sample shows 150,000 to 200,000 clones, more than 60% of them seen only once. Trimming removed 5 bases at V and 1 base at J, with 12 bases between. CDR3 length: 15 residues. Germline values: CDR1 SGHTA, CDR2 FQGTGA. The rearrangement uses TRBV7-3 and TRBJ2-1; D not certain. Sequenced material: peripheral blood. This receptor was taken from a man aged 55 to 70 with acute or convalescent COVID-19. CDR3: CASSGSRNSYNEQFF. DNA of the CDR3: TGTGCCAGCAGCGGGTCCAGGAATTCCTACAATGAGCAGTTCTTC.